The source of this TCR beta chain is a study of T cells in Graves' hyperthyroidism and ophthalmopathy. This clonotype was found a few times. Its antigen remains unidentified. RNA transcripts were the template for amplifying TCR beta CDR3 regions. TCR CDR3 underwent first-round RT-PCR with the HTBI primer set. TCRdb analysed the multiplex PCR reads with MiXCR anew, one entry per CDR3 protein. The sample yields 300,000 to 350,000 distinct CDR3 sequences, roughly 17% seen once. General study findings and limits: Onset of ophthalmopathy came a median 6.5 months after the model predicted it.

This TCR derives from a man aged 25 to 40 with Graves' hyperthyroidism. Sequenced sample: blood.

The CDR3 DNA reads TGTGCCAGCTCACCTTCGACAGGGGAAAACATTCAGTACTTC. Translated: CASSPSTGENIQYF. The chain couples TRBV18 to TRBJ2-4; 8 bases fit TRBD1. The ends lost 3 bases at V and 5 bases at J; junction bases unmatched: 3. From germline, CDR1 is KGHSH and CDR2 LQKENI. The CDR3 extends over 14 amino acids.